This T cell receptor (beta chain) appears in the sequencing data of a study of T cell responses to AZD1222 COVID-19 vaccine. Germline V gives CDR1 KGHSH, CDR2 LQKENI. V lost 5 bases and J 1 base, leaving 8 bases between the germline ends. The CDR3 has 13 amino acids. Points on this clone: Antigen specificity is unknown.

General study points: Only a handful of AZD1222 recipients, more than 5 in all, had baseline seropositivity. Unmutated variant regions are reportedly the target of nearly half of TCRs that are spike-specific. White British people made up most donors, females outnumbered males, and clonal diversity was possibly underestimated. Sampled repertoires all dated from after the peak T cell response.

TCRdb's copy holds only in-frame clones and misses some; the assay was immunoSEQ multiplex PCR. Of 130,000 to 150,000 clones detected, approximately 89% appear once; the ten largest clones hold about 15%. Here the sequenced sample was peripheral blood, taken on day 0 of AZD1222 vaccination. The source is an adult in good health. The rearrangement uses TRBV18 and TRBJ1-1, with no clear D. The CDR3 bases are TGTGCCAGCTCATCTGGGAGGAACACTGAAGCTTTCTTT. Protein product: CASSSGRNTEAFF.